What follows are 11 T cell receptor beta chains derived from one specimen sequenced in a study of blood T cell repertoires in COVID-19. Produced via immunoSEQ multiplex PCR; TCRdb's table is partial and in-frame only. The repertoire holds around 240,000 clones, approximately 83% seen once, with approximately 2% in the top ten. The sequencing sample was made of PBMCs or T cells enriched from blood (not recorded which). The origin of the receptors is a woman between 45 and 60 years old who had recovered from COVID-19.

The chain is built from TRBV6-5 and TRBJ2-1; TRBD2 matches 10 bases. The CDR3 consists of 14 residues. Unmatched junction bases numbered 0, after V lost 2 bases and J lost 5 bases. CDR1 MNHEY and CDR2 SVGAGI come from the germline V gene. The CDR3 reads CASSYLAGDNEQFF. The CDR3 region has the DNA TGTGCCAGCAGTTACCTAGCGGGAGACAATGAGCAGTTCTTC.

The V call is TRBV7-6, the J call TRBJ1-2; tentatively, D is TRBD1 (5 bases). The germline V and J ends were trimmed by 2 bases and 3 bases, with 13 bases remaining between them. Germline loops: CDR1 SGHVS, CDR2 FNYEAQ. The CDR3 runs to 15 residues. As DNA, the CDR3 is TGTGCCAGCAGCTTATGGCCAGGGAGGGACTATGGCTACACCTTC. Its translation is CASSLWPGRDYGYTF.

The CDR3 DNA reads as TGTGCCAGCAGTTTATCGACTGATGATCAGCCCCAGCATTTT. Protein sequence: CASSLSTDDQPQHF. The chain carries TRBV27 and TRBJ1-5; D is unclear. The V gene's germline CDR1 is MNHEY and CDR2 SMNVEV (reference sequence). CDR3 length: 14 amino acids. Deletions cut 0 bases from V and 5 bases from J, with 8 bases between.

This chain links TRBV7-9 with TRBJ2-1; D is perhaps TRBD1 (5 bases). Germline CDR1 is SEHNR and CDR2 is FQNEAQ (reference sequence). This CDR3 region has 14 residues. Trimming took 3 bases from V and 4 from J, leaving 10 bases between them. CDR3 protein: CASSFKSGYNEQFF. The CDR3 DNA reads TGTGCCAGCAGCTTTAAGTCAGGGTACAATGAGCAGTTCTTC.

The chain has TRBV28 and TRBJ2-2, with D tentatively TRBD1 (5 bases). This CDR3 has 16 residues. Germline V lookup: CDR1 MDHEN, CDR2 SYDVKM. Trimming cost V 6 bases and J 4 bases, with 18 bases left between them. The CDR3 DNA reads TGTGCCAGCAGACCCTTCACAGGCGCTACCACCGGGGAGCTGTTTTTT. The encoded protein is CASRPFTGATTGELFF.

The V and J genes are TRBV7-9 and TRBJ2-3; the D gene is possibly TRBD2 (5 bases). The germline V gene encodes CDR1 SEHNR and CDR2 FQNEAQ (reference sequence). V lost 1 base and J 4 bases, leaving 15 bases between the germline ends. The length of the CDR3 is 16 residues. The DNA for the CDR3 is TGTGCCAGCAGCTTAGGGCGGTGGGCCGGGGCAGATACGCAGTATTTT. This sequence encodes CASSLGRWAGADTQYF.

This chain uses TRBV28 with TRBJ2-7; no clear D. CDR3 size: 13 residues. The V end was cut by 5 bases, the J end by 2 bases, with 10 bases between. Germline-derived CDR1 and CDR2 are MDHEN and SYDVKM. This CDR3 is CASSPPPTYEQYF. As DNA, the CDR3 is TGTGCCAGCAGTCCCCCCCCCACCTACGAGCAGTACTTC.

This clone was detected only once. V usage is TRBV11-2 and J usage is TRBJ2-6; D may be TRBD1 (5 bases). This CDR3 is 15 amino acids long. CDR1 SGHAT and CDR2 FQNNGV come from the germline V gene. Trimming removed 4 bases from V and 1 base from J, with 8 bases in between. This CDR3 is CASSSGYSGANVLTF. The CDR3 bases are TGTGCCAGCAGCTCAGGGTATTCTGGGGCCAACGTCCTGACTTTC. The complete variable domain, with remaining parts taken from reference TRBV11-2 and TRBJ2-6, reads EAGVAQSPRYKIIEKRQSVAFWCNPISGHATLYWYQQILGQGPKLLIQFQNNGVVDDSQLPKDRFSAERLKGVDSTLKIQPAKLEDSAVYLCASSSGYSGANVLTFGAGSRLTVL.

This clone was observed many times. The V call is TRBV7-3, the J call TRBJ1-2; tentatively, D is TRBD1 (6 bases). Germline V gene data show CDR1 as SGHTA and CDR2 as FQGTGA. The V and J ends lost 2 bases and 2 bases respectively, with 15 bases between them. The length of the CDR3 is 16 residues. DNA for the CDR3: TGTGCCAGCAGCTTAGGGGGTCCCGGGACAAACTATGGCTACACCTTC. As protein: CASSLGGPGTNYGYTF.

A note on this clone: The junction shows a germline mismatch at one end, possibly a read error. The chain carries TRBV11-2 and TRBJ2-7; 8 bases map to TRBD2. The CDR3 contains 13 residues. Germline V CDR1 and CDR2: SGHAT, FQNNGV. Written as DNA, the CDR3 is TGTGCCAGCAGCCTCTTTCGGGAGGGCGAGCAGTGCTTC. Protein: CASSLFREGEQCF.

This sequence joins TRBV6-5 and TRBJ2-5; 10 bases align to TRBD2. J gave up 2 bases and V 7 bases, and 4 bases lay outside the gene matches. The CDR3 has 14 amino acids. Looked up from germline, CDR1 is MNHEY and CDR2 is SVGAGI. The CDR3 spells CASNGLAAQETQYF. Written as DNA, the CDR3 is TGTGCCAGCAACGGACTAGCGGCACAAGAGACCCAGTACTTC.